This T cell receptor (beta chain) was documented in a study of blood T cell repertoires in COVID-19 (dated by TCRdb to 2018 to 2020). As for the study more broadly: Samples covering the acute and convalescent phases of COVID-19 were provided by collaborators in the United States, Italy and Spain. The prospective study material was composed of cDNA or gDNA derived from T cells, B-cell-depleted T cells, or PBMCs. The dataset comprised deeply sampled blood TCRbeta repertoires from subjects exposed to, actively infected with, or recovered from COVID-19. The repertoires were made available in a free public database intended to serve as a resource for research on the immune response to SARS-CoV-2. The samples were drawn from two sources: the first 160 participants of the ongoing ImmuneRACE study, and over 1,000 subjects contributed by 6 global collaborators. The sample metadata nearly always contained a de-identified subject ID, COVID-19 status, age in years and sex. Where available, HLA class I and class II types were taken from metadata supplied by the sample provider and were not determined by assay-based typing. Results the study describes overall, beyond this receptor: The amount of clinical and demographic metadata varied by source and participant and was provided uncurated.

Regarding this clone: Its antigen remains undetermined. Per-base qualities were not stored, and no clone one base away is much larger.

The immunoSEQ Assay, a bias-controlled multiplex PCR, was used to amplify TCRbeta CDR3 regions from genomic DNA. On the study's bioinformatics: The number of nucleated cells in each sample was estimated by amplification of reference gene primers within the assay. To quantify the absolute abundance of each unique TCRbeta CDR3 rearrangement, sequence reads were collapsed and filtered. For each sample, productive Simpson clonality was calculated as the square root of Simpson's diversity index over productive rearrangements. Not all clones reach the TCRdb copy of this immuneACCESS table, which keeps in-frame sequences only. Checked studies attribute under half of the gap to unresolved V genes and leave the rest unexplained. The DNA was the basis for D and trimming; V, J and clone size are from that table. This sample is represented by about 70,000 clones; about 88% of them were singletons. Of the sample, around 4.2% falls within the top ten clones.

Reading the germline V gene (reference sequence) gives CDR1 GTSNPN and CDR2 SVGIG. The cysteine opens and the phenylalanine closes a CDR3 of 12 amino acids. The entry retains the CDR3 DNA only, 36 bases that are in frame from base 1. V and J are truncated by 6 bases and 4 bases respectively, leaving an intervening sequence of 13 bases. Each collaborating institution followed its own protocols to collect whole blood in K2EDTA tubes. For TCRbeta analysis, collaborator samples were shipped as frozen whole blood, as isolated PBMCs, or as DNA extracted from either sample type. The chain uses TRBV30 and TRBJ2-7; D gene: possibly TRBD2, on 6 matching bases. Sequences were obtained from peripheral blood. The source of this sequence is a man between 65 and 80 years old with active COVID-19. CDR3 protein: CACGAGRYEQYF. The DNA is as follows: TGTGCCTGCGGGGCAGGGAGGTACGAGCAGTACTTC.